One TCR beta chain is described in this entry. This clone was counted a few times. The specificity of this receptor is unknown. It has no much larger one-base neighbor in the sample; base qualities were not kept. The data stem from a study of cytomegalovirus exposure and HLA in healthy donors listed by TCRdb under 2017. Looking at the study overall: An earlier analysis of some 600 of the donors reported under 300 Gb of sequence data and 117 million unique TCR beta sequences obtained from around 180 million T cells. An early release that covered approximately 600 HLA-typed donors contained approximately 320 gigabases of sequencing data and 80 million or so unique TCR sequences. The genetic ancestry cluster associated with self-reported Caucasian donors included roughly four fifths of the roughly 400 genotyped donors. The study aimed to test whether signatures of past pathogen exposure could be identified by cataloging public T cell receptors. The T cell repertoires of around 670 subjects were profiled by immunosequencing and related to cytomegalovirus serostatus. In addition to the first cohort of approximately 650 subjects, a separate validation cohort of around 110 different subjects was used. To predict cytomegalovirus infection status, the study combined high-throughput TCR immunosequencing, statistical association of individual TCRs with disease status, and machine learning. To study patterns of TCR occurrence, a later analysis re-analyzed previously published TCR beta repertoires from 700 or so donors and added high-resolution HLA genotyping. Rather than drawing on any new phenotypic data, the later analysis identified candidate immune exposures from TCR beta sequences and the way those sequences occurred across donors. In an earlier analysis of more than 550 of the donors, high-throughput TCR beta sequencing was used to judge whether each TCR beta V gene segment behaved as functional or pseudogenic. Donor age, sex, ethnicity and CMV serostatus were compiled together with the repertoire data. Genome-wide SNP genotypes for about 65% of the 666 donors were used in a later genetic analysis, which treated that subset as a discovery cohort. Every discovery cohort repertoire had been produced on one sequencing platform. Both class I and class II loci were covered by HLA typing, at four-digit resolution. The number of typed donors differed by locus: about 629-630 for A, B, C, DRB1 and DQB1; about 520 for DQA1; 606 for DPA1; and roughly 490 for DPB1. A handful of DR-DQ haplotypes were handled as single units for association and clustering because linkage in the cohort was strong. Among approximately 370 genotyped donors of the cohort, an average of roughly 230,000 unique TCR beta nucleotide sequences was sequenced per donor, of which about 19% were non-productive.

In total, more than 500 healthy bone marrow donors made up the cohort. Cohort members were all nominally healthy when sampled, although unrecorded immune exposures were likely present. The donor was CMV seronegative and belonged to the group of over 350 seronegative cohort members. Each donor provided a peripheral blood sample, and peripheral blood mononuclear cells were used for TCR beta sequencing. The Qiagen DNeasy Blood Extraction Kit was used to extract genomic DNA from the blood cell samples. The library was built by means of the immunoSEQ multiplex PCR assay. For the multiplex PCR, a mixture combining 60 forward primers for TCR Vbeta segments and 13 reverse primers for TCR Jbeta segments was used. The CDR3 region of rearranged TCR beta genes was amplified from genomic DNA with a multiplex PCR assay. The Illumina HiSeq System was used to sequence the amplified TCR beta libraries as 87-base-pair reads. In the source study's methods: A later analysis counted 65 million to 90 million unique TCR beta chains across the approximately 700 repertoires, and around 9.9 million of these chains were shared by at least two donors. Raw reads were error-corrected and collapsed into unique sequences with a nearest-neighbor algorithm that merged closely related sequences to remove PCR and sequencing errors. Alignment of CDR3 sequences to IMGT reference sequences was used to assign V, D and J gene segments. Each retained sequence needed at least a six-nucleotide match to both a V gene segment and a J gene segment. A rearrangement was called productive if the CDR3 had no stop codons and remained in frame with V and J, and every other rearrangement was called non-productive. Following IMGT convention, CDR3 was defined as the stretch from the second conserved V-encoded cysteine to the conserved J-encoded phenylalanine. Sequences without an unambiguous match to a single V gene segment were excluded from the earlier analysis of over 500 of the donors. An earlier analysis of 450 to 650 of the donors called V segments functional above 56.7% productive rearrangements and segregating when the between-donor standard deviation exceeded 5%. A statistical classification framework was built to diagnose cytomegalovirus status from the catalog of TCR beta chain sequences. In a later analysis, V and J genes were assigned by comparing TCR nucleotide sequences against IMGT/GENE-DB human TR gene sequences. In a later analysis, CDR3 sequences and most-parsimonious VDJ recombination scenarios were assigned using the TCRdist pipeline. In a later analysis, each TCR beta chain was defined by its CDR3 amino acid sequence together with its V-gene family, and reads lacking a unique V-gene family were excluded. As a way to deal with suspected cross-contamination and a sequencing artifact, a later analysis dropped 640 or so nucleotide sequences that were highly shared and had low generation probability. For each public chain, a later analysis derived a clonal expansion index from normalized ranks of inferred template counts within each repertoire. In a later analysis, generation probabilities were computed with a VDJ recombination model fitted to out-of-frame rearrangements, and the resulting probabilities were checked against IGoR. In a later analysis, TCR-TCR, TCR-HLA and TCR-CMV co-occurrence was scored with hypergeometric tests, and a repertoire-size bias correction was applied to TCR pairs. A later analysis estimated false discovery rates by permuting HLA or CMV assignments 20 times. In a later analysis, co-occurring TCRs were grouped with DBSCAN, and TCRdist sequence similarity was added when clustering was performed within HLA-allele-positive subsets. Co-occurrence clustering excluded repertoires with fewer than 30,000 or more than 120,000 public chains, plus five with anomalous nucleotide sharing. Held by TCRdb, this immuneACCESS table contains in-frame sequences only and omits some clones. Under half of the omission traces to an unresolved V gene where checked; the cause of the rest is unknown. The V and J calls and clone size come from that table; D and trimming were worked out from the DNA. This sample lists under 150,000 clones; 83% were detected once. The ten largest account for 1.2% of the sample.

Its CDR3 holds 16 amino acids, cysteine through phenylalanine. Left in the record is the CDR3 DNA by itself, 48 bases read in frame from the first base. As encoded in the germline V gene, CDR1 is MNHNS while CDR2 is SASEGT. Deletion took 0 bases off V and 2 bases off J, with a span of 14 bases between the germline ends. Results and caveats for the whole study, not just this receptor: A group of highly shared sequence variants was considered likely to be a technical artifact of the sequencing pipeline. Correlated functional status among segregating V segments might reflect linkage disequilibrium, but an unknown experimental factor could not be ruled out. The authors suggested that the approach could potentially be extended to other disease states and immunological phenotypes. A further reported finding was that TCR beta sequences accurately predicted the HLA-A and HLA-B alleles for most subjects in the first cohort. Compared with equally common non-associated chains, HLA-associated TCR beta chains in a later analysis were more clonally expanded and had lower generation probabilities. Assigning TCR associations to individual alleles was difficult when HLA alleles, especially DR and DQ, strongly co-occurred. Sequencing depth was assumed to be roughly uniform across donors in the presence/absence analyses, though that assumption may not hold. At a false discovery rate of 0.05, a later analysis linked some 18,000 TCR beta sequences to specific HLA alleles. Some IMGT-functional V segments, including TRBV6-2 and TRBV6-3, could not be told apart with the 87-base-pair reads, so those segments were excluded. A later genetic analysis associated a missense DCLRE1C variant with V-gene and J-gene trimming of TCR beta chains, and an independent cohort replicated the association. The cohort was sequenced for TCR beta chains only, and without alpha or paired-chain data the features that could be detected were limited. In a later analysis, most CMV-associated TCR beta chains were found to appear HLA-restricted, with HLA associations seemingly driven largely by CMV exposure. The only immune exposure information available for the cohort was CMV serostatus. The study gave a list of 150 to 200 TCR beta chains associated with cytomegalovirus. In an earlier analysis of about 600 of the donors, most TCR beta V segments appeared in productive rearrangements about 87% or about 30% of the time, broadly matching IMGT annotations. In a later genetic analysis, fewer N-insertions in productive TCRs were reported among donors in an Asian-associated ancestry cluster than the 666-donor mean. In vitro tests confirmed that a few of the cytomegalovirus-associated TCR beta chains recognize cytomegalovirus antigens. In both the original and validation cohorts, the classifier was reported to diagnose cytomegalovirus status with high specificity and sensitivity. Most TCR sequences were observed very rarely across donors, whereas some public TCRs were present in many individuals. The earlier analysis of about 600 of the donors excluded some 15 rarely observed V segments, including chromosome 9 orphons, because counts were too low. Because HLA typing was unavailable for some donors at each locus, only the typed subset was used in association tests. According to a later analysis, parvovirus B19, influenza, CMV and Epstein-Barr virus appeared linked to several top co-occurrence clusters. According to a later analysis, TCR association rates differed among HLA loci, with DRB1 alleles showing the most associated TCRs and HLA-C alleles showing the fewest.

Sequenced: PBMCs. Here the chain combines TRBV6-1 and TRBJ2-7; D gene: possibly TRBD1, on 5 matching bases. This TCR came from a girl aged 2 to 9 in good health and CMV-seronegative. The CDR3 region: CASSEALPWGPYEQYF. The DNA sequence is as follows: TGTGCCAGCAGTGAAGCGCTTCCGTGGGGCCCCTACGAGCAGTACTTC.